The 25 T cell receptor beta chains below come from one sample, sequenced in a study of spatial heterogeneity in lung cancer. TCRdb used MiXCR to reprocess the 5' RACE reads, holding one entry per CDR3 protein. Here the sample spans about 14,000 distinct CDR3 sequences, approximately 5.6% being singletons. Study-wide results and limits: Intratumoral expanded alpha and beta TCR counts were found to track tumor mutation counts.

This sample's time point: sample taken at primary tumor resection. No antigen has been identified for these receptors. Sequencing used lung tumor tissue, obtained at surgery. The origin of the receptors is a female donor with early-stage non-small cell lung cancer.

In this sample, this clonotype turned up many times. This beta chain turned up in a library designed for alpha chains; as an off-target read, its abundance says little. V usage is TRBV7-3 and J usage is TRBJ2-2, with D perhaps TRBD1 (6 bases). Trimming left V 3 bases short and J 3 bases short, with 8 bases between. Germline CDR1 and CDR2: SGHTA and FQGTGA. The CDR3 extends over 14 amino acids. CDR3 sequence (DNA): TGTGCCAGCAGCTTGGACAGCTACACCGGGGAGCTGTTTTTT. Amino acids: CASSLDSYTGELFF.

This clonotype occurred many times. This beta chain was picked up by a library intended for alpha chains and is off target, so its count carries little meaning. The V call is TRBV4-1, the J call TRBJ2-7, with a weak D call TRBD2 (6 bases). Germline V gene sequence: CDR1 MGHRA, CDR2 YSYEKL. The length of the CDR3 is 15 residues. Trimming pared 0 bases from V and 3 bases from J, leaving 12 bases between. The CDR3 coding sequence is TGCGCCAGCAGCCAAGAACGGCGGGGCGGCTACGAGCAGTACTTC. Translation: CASSQERRGGYEQYF.

This clonotype appeared many times. This beta chain slipped into a library made for alpha chains as a stray read, so its size is not meaningful. The rearrangement links TRBV7-6 to TRBJ2-7; D not certain. Trimming shortened V by 2 bases and J by 4 bases, and 9 bases separated the two germline ends. CDR1 and CDR2 (germline): SGHVS, FNYEAQ. CDR3 size: 13 residues. The CDR3 coding sequence is TGTGCCAGCAGCTTAAGGGTAGGTTACGAGCAGTACTTC. This encodes CASSLRVGYEQYF.

This clonotype showed up many times. Little can be read into the size of this beta chain, an off-target read in a library designed for alpha chains. This rearrangement joins TRBV30 to TRBJ2-7; the D gene is possibly TRBD2 (6 bases). This CDR3 has 13 residues. Deletions cut 3 bases from V and 1 base from J, with 10 bases between. Germline lookup yields CDR1 GTSNPN and CDR2 SVGIG (reference sequence). The CDR3 DNA reads as TGTGCCTGGAGGTTCCGGGGGTCCTACGAGCAGTACTTC. Amino acids: CAWRFRGSYEQYF.

In this sample, this clonotype turned up many times. As an off-target read in a library built for alpha chains, this beta chain has a frequency of little significance. The chain links TRBV20-1 to TRBJ2-7, with TRBD2 matching over 7 bases. Germline CDR1 reads DFQATT; CDR2 reads SNEGSKA (reference sequence). The CDR3 covers 15 residues. The V gene end was trimmed by 5 bases and the J gene end by 2 bases; junction bases not matched to a gene: 12. The CDR3: CSALTRTRIPYEQYF. CDR3 coding DNA: TGCAGTGCTCTGACACGGACTAGAATCCCCTACGAGCAGTACTTC.

This clonotype was observed at least ten times. Since it is a stray read in a library aimed at alpha chains, this beta chain has a size that is not meaningful. In nucleotides, the CDR3 is TGTGCCAGCAGTTTACGGGGGATACAGTTCTTC. This codes for CASSLRGIQFF. The chain joins TRBV12-3 or TRBV12-4 to TRBJ2-1; tentative D call: TRBD2 (6 bases). Trimming removed 2 bases from V and 13 bases from J, with 9 bases in between. This CDR3 is 11 amino acids long.

By its share, this clonotype is medium-sized. Because this beta chain is a stray read in a library intended to capture alpha chains, its abundance should not be given much weight. CDR3: CASSYSKNWADQETQYF. For the CDR3, the DNA is TGTGCCAGCAGTTACTCGAAAAACTGGGCAGACCAAGAGACCCAGTACTTC. The chain couples TRBV6-2 or TRBV6-3 to TRBJ2-5; D call uncertain. The germline V gene encodes CDR1 MNHEY and CDR2 SVGEGT. V dropped 0 bases and J dropped 0 bases, with 14 bases sitting between them. The CDR3 has 17 amino acids.

At least ten counts were recorded for this clonotype. Since the library was made to target alpha chains, this beta chain is a stray read and its abundance is not meaningful. V usage is TRBV7-2 and J usage is TRBJ1-5; D not resolved. The CDR3 length is 15 residues. The germline CDR1 and CDR2 sequences are SGHTA and FQGNSA. The ends were cut back, 3 bases at V and 0 bases at J, with 9 bases in the middle. CDR3 amino acids: CASSFTSYSNQPQHF. CDR3 bases: TGTGCCAGCAGCTTCACCAGTTATAGCAATCAGCCCCAGCATTTT.

In this sample, this clonotype turned up many times. This beta chain came through as a stray read in a library set up for alpha chains, and its size says little. The rearrangement links TRBV18 to TRBJ2-7, with unresolved D. The V end lost 2 bases, the J end lost 5 bases, and 19 bases lay between the germline ends. Germline values: CDR1 KGHSH, CDR2 LQKENI. CDR3 length: 16 residues. CDR3 sequence reads: CASSPIPGPDPNEQYF. The CDR3, as DNA: TGTGCCAGCTCACCAATTCCGGGCCCAGACCCTAACGAGCAGTACTTC.

The sample holds many counts of this clonotype. This beta chain came through as a stray read in a library set up for alpha chains, and its size says little. This rearrangement joins TRBV7-9 to TRBJ1-1; possibly TRBD1 for D (6 bases). With 3 bases removed from V and 5 bases from J, the gap between germline ends came to 16 bases. CDR3 length equals 15 residues. In germline, CDR1 is SEHNR, CDR2 FQNEAQ (reference sequence). CDR3 DNA: TGTGCCAGCAGCTTCGGACAGTCTCCTAAAACTGAAGCTTTCTTT. It specifies CASSFGQSPKTEAFF. Drawing the rest from reference TRBV7-9 and TRBJ1-1, the complete variable domain is DTGVSQNPRHKITKRGQNVTFRCDPISEHNRLYWYRQTLGQGPEFLTYFQNEAQLEKSRLLSDRFSAERPKGSFSTLEIQRTEQGDSAMYLCASSFGQSPKTEAFFGQGTRLTVV.

This clonotype occurred many times. This beta chain slipped into a library made for alpha chains as a stray read, so its size is not meaningful. This chain connects TRBV5-1 to TRBJ2-1; D is unclear. Germline-derived CDR1 and CDR2 are SGHRS and YFSETQ. V lost 0 bases to trimming and J lost 1 base, with 11 bases between them. The CDR3 is 16 amino acids. The CDR3 region has the DNA TGCGCCAGCAGCTTGGTAGGGTCTGGTTCCTACAATGAGCAGTTCTTC. Residues: CASSLVGSGSYNEQFF.

This clonotype was counted at least ten times. This beta chain is an off-target read within a library intended for alpha chains, so its frequency means little. The rearrangement uses TRBV10-3 and TRBJ2-7; D is uncertain. The CDR3 is 11 amino acids. Germline lookup yields CDR1 ENHRY and CDR2 SYGVKD. V gave up 8 bases and J gave up 4 bases, with 9 bases separating them. The CDR3 DNA reads as TGTGCCATCCGAGAGCTTTACGAGCAGTACTTC. Its translation: CAIRELYEQYF.

At least ten counts were recorded for this clonotype. The library was built for alpha chains, so this beta chain is an off-target read and its size means little. The CDR3: CATFGDRVNSYEQYF. The DNA of the CDR3 is TGTGCCACCTTCGGGGACAGGGTAAACTCCTACGAGCAGTACTTC. This rearrangement joins TRBV24-1 to TRBJ2-7; 9 nucleotides agree with TRBD1. Per germline, CDR1 KGHDR and CDR2 SFDVKD. This CDR3 is 15 amino acids long. Trimming at V came to 9 bases and at J to 0 bases, leaving 8 bases not matched to a gene.

This clonotype appeared many times. Within a library made for alpha chains, this beta chain is off target, and its count is uninformative. The chain joins TRBV21-1 to TRBJ2-7. TRBV21-1 is designated a pseudogene. The CDR3 extends over 13 amino acids. CDR3 protein: CASSKGHTYEQYF. The CDR3 DNA follows: TGTGCCAGCAGCAAAGGACACACTTACGAGCAGTACTTC.

This clonotype was seen at least ten times. The library was prepared for alpha chains; this beta chain is a stray read, so its frequency means little. This chain links TRBV6-5 with TRBJ2-7, with a weak D call TRBD1 (6 bases). The V gene's germline CDR1 is MNHEY and CDR2 SVGAGI. The CDR3 is made up of 14 amino acids. The ends were cut back, 0 bases at V and 3 bases at J, with 9 bases in the middle. CDR3 sequence (DNA): TGTGCCAGCAGTTACTCGGGGGCAGGCTACGAGCAGTACTTC. It specifies CASSYSGAGYEQYF.

This clonotype was detected a few times. Since the library was made to target alpha chains, this beta chain is a stray read and its abundance is not meaningful. This chain connects TRBV28 to TRBJ1-1; D not resolved. Germline V CDR1 and CDR2: MDHEN, SYDVKM. The CDR3 extends over 13 amino acids. The V end was cut by 6 bases, the J end by 4 bases, with 12 bases between. CDR3 sequence (DNA): TGTGCCAGCAGAGGATACGGGATCACTGAAGCTTTCTTT. This sequence encodes CASRGYGITEAFF.

This clonotype was detected many times. This beta chain is an unintended read in a library built for alpha chains; its size means little. The V call is TRBV5-1, the J call TRBJ2-3; 11 positions agree with TRBD2. The germline V gene has CDR1 SGHRS and CDR2 YFSETQ. This CDR3 comprises 16 residues. Unmatched junction bases numbered 4, after V lost 3 bases and J lost 1 base. CDR3 protein: CASSWGLAVRTDTQYF. The CDR3, as DNA: TGCGCCAGCAGCTGGGGACTAGCGGTTCGCACAGATACGCAGTATTTT.

In its sample, this clonotype was seen many times. This beta chain slipped into a library made for alpha chains as a stray read, so its size is not meaningful. The gene calls are TRBV5-6 and TRBJ1-6, with 9 nucleotides matching TRBD1. CDR1 and CDR2 from the germline V gene are SGHDT and YYEEEE. The V gene end was trimmed by 3 bases and the J gene end by 10 bases; junction bases not matched to a gene: 5. The CDR3 is made up of 14 amino acids. The CDR3 reads CASSSGQGRSPLHF. Written as DNA, the CDR3 is TGTGCCAGCAGCTCGGGACAGGGAAGGTCACCCCTCCACTTT. Based on the CDR3 plus reference TRBV5-6 and TRBJ1-6, the full variable domain is DAGVTQSPTHLIKTRGQQVTLRCSPKSGHDTVSWYQQALGQGPQFIFQYYEEEERQRGNFPDRFSGHQFPNYSSELNVNALLLGDSALYLCASSSGQGRSPLHFGNGTRLTVT.

This clonotype was found many times. Since it is a stray read in a library aimed at alpha chains, this beta chain has a size that is not meaningful. V is TRBV12-3 or TRBV12-4 and J is TRBJ1-2; 7 nucleotides agree with TRBD1. There are 15 residues in the CDR3. The ends lost 4 bases at V and 3 bases at J; junction bases unmatched: 8. The CDR3 bases are TGTGCCAGCAGTTCCGCCCCGACAGGGCACTATGGCTACACCTTC. Its translation: CASSSAPTGHYGYTF.

This clonotype was observed at least ten times. For a library built for alpha chains, this beta chain is a stray read; little rests on its size. The rearrangement links TRBV7-9 to TRBJ2-6; no definite D call. Trimming stripped 3 bases from V and 2 bases from J, with 8 bases between. Germline V CDR1 and CDR2: SEHNR, FQNEAQ (reference sequence). The CDR3 covers 15 residues. The CDR3 sequence is CASSFAMAGANVLTF. The CDR3 DNA sequence: TGTGCCAGCAGCTTTGCAATGGCTGGGGCCAACGTCCTGACTTTC.

This clonotype was counted many times. With the library built for alpha chains, this beta chain is off target and its frequency is not meaningful. This sequence joins TRBV4-1 and TRBJ1-5; 9 bases are shared with TRBD1. The CDR3 covers 19 residues. From germline, CDR1 is MGHRA and CDR2 YSYEKL. The V and J ends lost 0 bases and 0 bases, in that order; junction bases with no gene match: 9. The CDR3 DNA is TGCGCCAGCAGCCAAGAACAGGGGGCCGGGGCCCATAGCAATCAGCCCCAGCATTTT. Amino acids: CASSQEQGAGAHSNQPQHF.

This clonotype occurred many times. The library was prepared for alpha chains; this beta chain is a stray read, so its frequency means little. J is TRBJ2-7 and V is TRBV29-1; tentative D call: TRBD2 (6 bases). The CDR3 contains 13 residues. Germline CDR1 SQVTM, CDR2 ANQGSEA. V dropped 1 base and J dropped 4 bases, with 11 bases sitting between them. In nucleotides, the CDR3 is TGCAGCGTTGAAGTCCAGGGAGGATACGAGCAGTACTTC. Encoded protein: CSVEVQGGYEQYF.

By share, this clonotype counts as medium-sized. A library prepared for alpha chains yielded this beta chain as an off-target read; its size is of little meaning. This chain uses TRBV9 with TRBJ2-3; tentatively, D is TRBD1 (6 bases). V dropped 4 bases and J dropped 1 base, with 19 bases sitting between them. CDR3 size: 17 residues. Germline V lookup: CDR1 SGDLS, CDR2 YYNGEE. The CDR3, as DNA: TGTGCCAGCAGCCCCAGTAGATCAACAGGGCGCACAGATACGCAGTATTTT. As protein: CASSPSRSTGRTDTQYF.

Within the sample, this clonotype is medium-sized (0.01 to 0.1%). The size of this beta chain means little, since it is a stray read in a library made for alpha chains. CDR3 in DNA: TGTGCCAGCACAAAAGCCAGGGGGCAAGAGACCCAGTACTTC. Translation: CASTKARGQETQYF. This chain links TRBV2 with TRBJ2-5, with 7 bases that match TRBD1. The V segment lost 7 bases and the J segment 2 bases; nucleotides outside the gene matches: 7. Looked up from germline, CDR1 is SNHLY and CDR2 is FYNNEI. CDR3 length: 14 amino acids.

At least ten counts were recorded for this clonotype. Since the library was made to target alpha chains, this beta chain is a stray read and its abundance is not meaningful. CDR3 DNA sequence: TGTGCCAGCAGCTTATCTTCAACCCGGGACAGGGGTTTTCAGCCCCAGCATTTT. Translating gives CASSLSSTRDRGFQPQHF. The chain employs TRBV7-2 and TRBJ1-5; TRBD1 matches 10 bases. With 2 bases clipped from V and 6 bases from J, the junction kept 13 bases outside the gene matches. The germline gives CDR1 SGHTA, CDR2 FQGNSA. The length of the CDR3 is 18 residues. Together with reference TRBV7-2 and TRBJ1-5, the CDR3 gives the full variable domain: GAGVSQSPSNKVTEKGKDVELRCDPISGHTALYWYRQSLGQGLEFLIYFQGNSAPDKSGLPSDRFSAERTGGSVSTLTIQRTQQEDSAVYLCASSLSSTRDRGFQPQHFGDGTRLSIL.